This T cell receptor beta chain was sequenced during a study of beta chain features in type 1 diabetes. Study-level findings and limits: Resolution of whether HLA type affects TCRB rearrangement was not achieved here. Significant though moderate, a shortening of TCRB CDR3s appeared in all four CD4+ subsets of Type 1 diabetes patients.

In its sample, this clone was seen a few times. Its specificity is not known. The authors reverse transcribed all of the isolated RNA, so sequencing captured expressed TCRB transcripts. The repertoire was sequenced with immunoSEQ multiplex PCR; TCRdb's copy has only in-frame clones and lacks some. The sample carries a few hundred thousand clones, approximately 16% recorded once. Germline V CDR1 and CDR2: SGHRS, YFSETQ. This CDR3 comprises 15 residues. Trimming removed 4 bases from V and 2 bases from J, with 16 bases in between. The sequenced material came from naive CD4+ T cells from blood. The chain uses TRBV5-1 and TRBJ2-7; unclear D gene. The TCR sequence derives from a man under 40 with type 1 diabetes. The CDR3 protein is CASSHNGQDPYEQYF. In DNA, the CDR3 is TGCGCCAGCAGCCACAATGGGCAGGACCCCTACGAGCAGTACTTC.